This TCR beta chain was sequenced for a study of blood T cells in healthy people across ages (dated by TCRdb to between 2014 and 2017). The study in broad terms: In model experiments, roughly one uniquely barcoded TCR beta cDNA molecule per two T cells was captured by template switching. Age-related changes in TCR beta repertoire diversity were measured in the study by deep sequencing normalized with unique cDNA molecular identifiers. Using the same blood draw, the study looked at two additional independent replicas of 1 million unique cDNA reads for two donors, one aged 18 to 30 and the other aged 80 or older. To avoid experimental bias, donors of different ages were randomly spread across the sequencing lanes. Four age groups were formed from the donors: young (average about 15 years), middle-aged (around 39), aged (over 55) and long-lived (about 80). Summary of the overall study and its limitations: Compared with the aged group, the long-lived group had more naive CD4+ T cells, fewer expanded clones and increased TCR diversity, suggesting age selection. Bulk unsorted PBMC profiling prevented conclusive comparison of naive and antigen-experienced compartments. There was a strong correlation between observed TCR beta diversity and the percentage of naive T cells measured by flow cytometry. Estimates of total diversity from one million sequenced T cells were regarded as lower bounds and underestimates. Donor CMV infection status was unknown, potentially confounding age-related changes in expanded clonotypes. As age increased, observed TCR beta diversity per million T cells dropped in a roughly linear way, and a significant reduction was already evident by age about 40.

The library was produced with 5' RACE. For sequencing, an Illumina HiSeq 2500 was employed. A second about 7 to 11 cycle PCR used a sample-barcoded 5' primer and a J-beta primer mix. A unique molecular identifier was introduced onto each TCR beta cDNA molecule by a template-switch 5' adaptor carrying 12 random nucleotides. At least 2.5 million CDR3-containing paired-end reads were obtained from each sample. First-strand cDNA was synthesized from all RNA with the Mint cDNA synthesis kit, primed by a TRBC-specific oligonucleotide. After uracil-DNA glycosylase treatment, a first 18-cycle PCR used universal primers M1SS and BC2_uni_R on all cDNA. The published analysis was carried out like this. For normalization, 1 million high-quality reads were randomly selected from each sample, with every read carrying a distinct molecular identifier. Instead of being binned into consensus sequences, reads that shared molecular identifiers were thrown out. MiTCR, set to a Q25 quality threshold and the strictest error-elimination algorithm, was used for CDR3 identification, clonotype clustering and error correction. A nonparametric unseen species model with Euler transformation was used to estimate a lower bound on total TCR beta diversity. TCRdb reanalyzed the raw reads on its own, using fastp at Q25 for trimming and MiXCR for clone calling, and kept in-frame beta chains. Identical CDR3 protein sequences are pooled into one entry, listed with their most common genes and DNA. The V and J calls shown here were made by TCRdb, not taken from the authors' results. The sample contains around 940,000 distinct CDR3 sequences, 51% of them found a single time. The ten largest clones take up about a fifth of the sample.

The CDR3 numbers 14 residues from cysteine through phenylalanine. The kept DNA is CDR3 alone, 42 bases in frame from the first base. Reading the germline V gene gives CDR1 SQVTM and CDR2 ANQGSEA. V is trimmed back by 4 bases and J by 6 bases, and the junction contains 5 bases that no gene match accounts for. Systemically healthy Caucasian individuals from Russia, 39 in total and aged about 6 to 90 years, were included as donors. Ten milliliters of peripheral blood were drawn from each donor into EDTA-treated Vacutainer tubes. Ficoll-Paque density-gradient centrifugation was used to isolate PBMCs, with at least 7 million obtained per sample. Trizol reagent was used to extract total RNA from the PBMCs, yielding at least 5.5 micrograms per sample. The percentages of naive CD45RAhigh/CD27high T cells were determined by flow cytometry on a PBMC aliquot from every donor. This clonotype appeared a single time. The specificity of this receptor is unknown. No base quality values were provided; no much bigger clone lies one nucleotide off.

The source material was blood. The V and J segments used are TRBV29-1 and TRBJ2-1; 11 bases in between match TRBD1. This sequence was found in a woman aged 60-70 years in good health. Read as DNA, the sequence is TGCAGCGTTGTTTACGGGACAGGGGGCAATGAGCAGTTCTTC. Its translation reads: CSVVYGTGGNEQFF.